The rows below give T cell receptor beta chains drawn from one sample of a study of T cell responses to AZD1222 COVID-19 vaccine. The table came from immunoSEQ multiplex PCR; TCRdb's copy has only in-frame clones and leaves some out. Here the sample spans 150,000 or so clones, over 75% being singletons. Source: peripheral blood, taken on day 0 of AZD1222 vaccination. Every receptor here comes from an adult in good health. Both conserved end residues are part of each CDR3. D genes are given only for firm matches. The listing skips clone size in some rows; elsewhere it reads once, few, many or a size class.

d_call j_call clone_size cdr3_length v_call cdr3_nt cdr3_aa
NA TRBJ2-1 NA 14 TRBV24-1 TGTGCCACCAGTGATTTGTCACTAATCAATGAGCAGTTCTTC CATSDLSLINEQFF
NA TRBJ1-6 NA 16 TRBV28 TGTGCCAGCTCCAAGGGGGGGATTGCGTATAATTCACCCCTCCACTTT CASSKGGIAYNSPLHF
NA TRBJ1-1 NA 13 TRBV27 TGTGCCAGCAGTTTATCTCCAGGGCACGAAGCTTTCTTT CASSLSPGHEAFF
NA TRBJ2-7 NA 14 TRBV5-1 TGCGCCAGCAGCTTGGGACAGCGCACCTACGAGCAGTACTTC CASSLGQRTYEQYF
TRBD2 TRBJ2-1 NA 16 TRBV4-1 TGCGCCAGCAGCCCTATGGCGGGAGGGTACAACGAGCGACAGTTCTTC CASSPMAGGYNERQFF
NA TRBJ1-5 NA 16 TRBV6-2/TRBV6-3 TGTGCCAGCAGTTACATCAGGGCGGGTAGCAATCAGCCCCAGCATTTT CASSYIRAGSNQPQHF
TRBD1 TRBJ1-2 NA 15 TRBV7-9 TGTGCCAGCAGCTCAACCGTAACAGGGGGCTATGGCTACACCTTC CASSSTVTGGYGYTF
NA TRBJ2-1 NA 13 TRBV11-2 TGTGCCAGCAGCTTAGATGGGGTTAGGGAGCAGTTCTTC CASSLDGVREQFF
NA TRBJ2-2 NA 14 TRBV5-4 TGTGCCAGCAGCGCCCCGGGACTTCGGGGGGAGCTGTTTTTT CASSAPGLRGELFF
NA TRBJ1-2 NA 15 TRBV2 TGTGCCAGCAACCCATTCCTCAGGGCCGAGAATGGCTACACCTTC CASNPFLRAENGYTF
NA TRBJ1-2 NA 14 TRBV20-1 TGCAGTGCTAGTAGGCGTGTTGGGATCTATGGCTACACCTTC CSASRRVGIYGYTF
NA TRBJ1-4 NA 16 TRBV7-9 TGTGCCAGCAGCTTAGGGTGGACAAGGCGGGATGAAAAACTGTTTTTT CASSLGWTRRDEKLFF
NA TRBJ2-1 NA 16 TRBV20-1 TGCAGTGCTAGTCATTTGTCTTGGTATCGAAAGGATGAGCAGTTCTTC CSASHLSWYRKDEQFF
NA TRBJ2-1 NA 15 TRBV28 TGTGCCAGCAACCCCCGGGATCCGAATCGGGGTGAGCAGTTCTTC CASNPRDPNRGEQFF
NA TRBJ1-5 NA 15 TRBV19 TGTGCCAGTAGTATTTCTCAGGGACGCAATCAGCCCCAGCATTTT CASSISQGRNQPQHF
TRBD1 TRBJ2-5 NA 16 TRBV25-1 TGTGCCAGCAGTGAATGGACAGGGCCCCAGGGGGAGACCCAGTACTTC CASSEWTGPQGETQYF
NA TRBJ1-4 NA 16 TRBV30 TGTGCCTGGAGTGGCCGGACTCCTAAAGCCGTTGAAGAACTGTTTTTT CAWSGRTPKAVEELFF
NA TRBJ1-3 NA 13 TRBV30 TGTGCCTGGAGGAACAGGATGGGAAACACCATATATTTT CAWRNRMGNTIYF
NA TRBJ1-1 NA 14 TRBV12-5 TGTGCTAGTGGTTTGACTGTTTTATACACTGAAGCTTTCTTT CASGLTVLYTEAFF
NA TRBJ2-1 NA 15 TRBV7-2 TGTGCCCTACTCGACCCTGTGGAGGGACGCAATGAGCAGTTCTTC CALLDPVEGRNEQFF
TRBD1 TRBJ2-1 NA 15 TRBV14 TGTGCCAGCAGCCAAAAACAGGGGGCCTACAATGAGCAGTTCTTC CASSQKQGAYNEQFF
TRBD2 TRBJ2-1 NA 17 TRBV9 TGTGCCAGCAGCGTGGGCGGGAGACTAGCGGGAAATCATGAGCAGTTCTTC CASSVGGRLAGNHEQFF
TRBD1 TRBJ1-2 NA 15 TRBV3-1/TRBV3-2 TGTGCCACCGAATCCCATACAGGGGGACGGTATGGCTACACCTTC CATESHTGGRYGYTF
TRBD2 TRBJ2-2 NA 13 TRBV27 TGTGCCGTCGGGGGACTAGAGTTCGGGGAGCTGTTTTTT CAVGGLEFGELFF
TRBD2 TRBJ2-7 NA 14 TRBV19 TGTGCCACCCAAAGATGGGCGGGAGATTACGAGCAGTACTTC CATQRWAGDYEQYF
NA TRBJ1-1 NA 15 TRBV5-1 TGCGCCAGCAGCTTGGCCGGCAGGAGCAACACTGAAGCTTTCTTT CASSLAGRSNTEAFF
NA TRBJ1-2 few 11 TRBV12-3/TRBV12-4 TGTGCCAGCAGTTTAATTCCAGGCTACACCTTC CASSLIPGYTF
NA TRBJ1-1 NA 11 TRBV9 TGTGCCAGCAGCGCCATCACGGAAGCTTTCTTT CASSAITEAFF